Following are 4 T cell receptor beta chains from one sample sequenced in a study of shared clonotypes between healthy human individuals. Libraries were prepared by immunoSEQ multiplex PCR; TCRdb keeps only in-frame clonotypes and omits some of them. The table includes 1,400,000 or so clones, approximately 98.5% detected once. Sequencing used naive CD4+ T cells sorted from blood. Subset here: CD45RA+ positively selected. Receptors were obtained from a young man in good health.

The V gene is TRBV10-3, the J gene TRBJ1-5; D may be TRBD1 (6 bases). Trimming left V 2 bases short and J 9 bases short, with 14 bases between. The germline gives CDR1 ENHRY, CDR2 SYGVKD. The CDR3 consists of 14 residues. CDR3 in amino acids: CAISEIGGGGPQHF. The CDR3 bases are TGTGCCATCAGTGAGATTGGGGGCGGGGGGCCCCAGCATTTT.

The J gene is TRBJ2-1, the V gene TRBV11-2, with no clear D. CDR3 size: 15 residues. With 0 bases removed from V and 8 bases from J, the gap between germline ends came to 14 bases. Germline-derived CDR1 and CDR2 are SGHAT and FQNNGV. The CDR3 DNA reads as TGTGCCAGCAGCTTAGATCTTAGGAGTTCTGATGAGCAGTTCTTC. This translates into CASSLDLRSSDEQFF.

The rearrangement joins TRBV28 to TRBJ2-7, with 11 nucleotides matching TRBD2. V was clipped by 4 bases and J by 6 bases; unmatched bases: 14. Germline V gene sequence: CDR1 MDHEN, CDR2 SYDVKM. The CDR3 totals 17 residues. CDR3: CASSSLPTSGSIREQYF. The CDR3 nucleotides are TGTGCCAGCAGTTCCCTCCCAACTAGCGGGAGTATCCGCGAGCAGTACTTC.

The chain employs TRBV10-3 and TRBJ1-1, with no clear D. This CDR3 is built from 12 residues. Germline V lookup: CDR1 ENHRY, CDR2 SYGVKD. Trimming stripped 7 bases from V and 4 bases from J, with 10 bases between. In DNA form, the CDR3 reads TGTGCCATCAAGGGAAATGGCACTGAAGCTTTCTTT. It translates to CAIKGNGTEAFF.